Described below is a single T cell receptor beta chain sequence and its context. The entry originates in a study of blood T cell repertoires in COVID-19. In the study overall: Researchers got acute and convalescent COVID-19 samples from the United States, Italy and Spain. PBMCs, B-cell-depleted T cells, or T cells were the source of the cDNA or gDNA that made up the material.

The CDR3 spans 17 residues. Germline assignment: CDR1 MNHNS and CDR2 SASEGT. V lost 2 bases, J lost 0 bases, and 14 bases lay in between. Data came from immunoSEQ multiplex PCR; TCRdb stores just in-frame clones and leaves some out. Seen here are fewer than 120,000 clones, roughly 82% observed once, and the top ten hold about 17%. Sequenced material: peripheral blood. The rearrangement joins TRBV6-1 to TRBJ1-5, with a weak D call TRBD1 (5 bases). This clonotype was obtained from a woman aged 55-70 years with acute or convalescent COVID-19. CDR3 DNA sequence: TGTGCCAGCAGTGAACGGAAAGGGGCGGATAGCAATCAGCCCCAGCATTTT. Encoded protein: CASSERKGADSNQPQHF.